This T cell receptor (beta chain) came from a study of cytomegalovirus exposure and HLA in healthy donors. Study-wide results and limits: Reportedly, HLA-A and HLA-B alleles of most subjects were accurately predicted from TCR beta. It is likely that the observed cluster of highly shared sequence variants was a sequencing artifact. Serostatus for CMV was the only available immune exposure information.

With respect to this clone: Its antigen is still unknown.

Though nominally healthy at sampling, donors likely had unrecorded immune exposures. Researchers ran the PCR with 60 Vbeta and 13 Jbeta primers. The table came from immunoSEQ multiplex PCR; TCRdb's copy has only in-frame clones and leaves some out. The table shows about 80,000 clones, with about 77% occurring only once. Sequenced: PBMCs. The TCR comes from a man aged 50 to 59 in good health and CMV-seronegative.

As DNA, the CDR3 is TGTGCCAGCAGCTTCAGTATCGGGGTGGGGGGGGAGCTGTTTTTT. Translated, it gives CASSFSIGVGGELFF. The V and J genes are TRBV7-2 and TRBJ2-2, with D perhaps matching TRBD2 (5 bases). The CDR3 extends over 15 amino acids. Germline CDR1 SGHTA, CDR2 FQGNSA. Deletions cut 3 bases from V and 8 bases from J, with 16 bases between.